This T cell receptor beta chain was documented in a study of T cell changes during pregnancy in multiple sclerosis. The assay was immunoSEQ multiplex PCR, and TCRdb's table has in-frame clones only and misses some. Seen here are about 28,000 clones, almost 90% observed once, and the top ten hold roughly 0.72%. CDR1 and CDR2 from the germline V gene are SGDLS and YYNGEE. V was pared by 0 bases and J by 7 bases, with 4 bases of the junction left unmatched. This CDR3 region has 14 residues. This clonotype was sampled from a female donor in good health, enrolled as a control in a pregnancy study. This sample comprised CD4+ T cells from peripheral blood mononuclear cells, obtained in the first trimester of pregnancy. V usage is TRBV9 and J usage is TRBJ1-2; 9 nucleotides match TRBD1. The CDR3 protein is CASSVVGTGSGYTF. CDR3 bases: TGTGCCAGCAGCGTAGTGGGGACAGGGTCTGGCTACACCTTC.